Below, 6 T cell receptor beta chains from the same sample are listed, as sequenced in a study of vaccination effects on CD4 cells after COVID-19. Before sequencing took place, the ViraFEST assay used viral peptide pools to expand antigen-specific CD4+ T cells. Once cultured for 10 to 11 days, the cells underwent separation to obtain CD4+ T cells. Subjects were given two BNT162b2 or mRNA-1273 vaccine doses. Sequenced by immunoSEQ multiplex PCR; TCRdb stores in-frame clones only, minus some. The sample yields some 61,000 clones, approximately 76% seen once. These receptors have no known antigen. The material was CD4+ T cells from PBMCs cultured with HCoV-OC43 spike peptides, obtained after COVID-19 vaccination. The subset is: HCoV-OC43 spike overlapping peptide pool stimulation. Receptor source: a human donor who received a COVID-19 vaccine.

This CDR3 reads CASRDPGQGSEKLFF. The DNA of the CDR3 is TGTGCCAGCAGAGACCCGGGACAGGGGTCCGAAAAACTGTTTTTT. The chain is built from TRBV6-5 and TRBJ1-4; 10 bases are shared with TRBD1. The germline CDR1 and CDR2 sequences are MNHEY and SVGAGI. The CDR3 spans 15 residues. With 6 bases clipped from V and 8 bases from J, the junction kept 9 bases outside the gene matches.

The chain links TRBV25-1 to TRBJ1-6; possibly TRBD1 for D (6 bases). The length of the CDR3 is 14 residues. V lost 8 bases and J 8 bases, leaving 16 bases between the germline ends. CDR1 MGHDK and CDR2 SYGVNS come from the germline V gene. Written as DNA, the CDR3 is TGTGCCAGCGGGGACCTAGGGGGGGATTCACCCCTCCACTTT. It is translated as CASGDLGGDSPLHF.

The CDR3 region has the DNA TGTGCCAGCAGTTACGACTGGGCAGAGGGCTATGGCTACACCTTC. It specifies CASSYDWAEGYGYTF. The chain joins TRBV6-6 to TRBJ1-2; D is undetermined. V dropped 2 bases and J dropped 4 bases, with 14 bases sitting between them. The germline V gene has CDR1 MNHNY and CDR2 SVGAGI (reference sequence). This CDR3 comprises 15 residues.

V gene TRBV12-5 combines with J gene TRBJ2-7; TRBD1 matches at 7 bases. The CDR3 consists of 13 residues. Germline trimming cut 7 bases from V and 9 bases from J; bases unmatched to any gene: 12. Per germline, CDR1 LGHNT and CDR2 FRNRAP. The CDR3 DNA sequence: TGTGCTAGTGCTTCAAATCAGGGGGTTCGGCAGTACGTC. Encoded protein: CASASNQGVRQYV.

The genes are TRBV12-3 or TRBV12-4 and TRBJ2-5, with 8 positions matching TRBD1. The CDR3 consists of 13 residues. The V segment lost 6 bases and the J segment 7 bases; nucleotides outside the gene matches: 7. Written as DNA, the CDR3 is TGTGCCAGCAGCCAGGGACAGGATGGGACCCAGTACTTC. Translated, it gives CASSQGQDGTQYF.

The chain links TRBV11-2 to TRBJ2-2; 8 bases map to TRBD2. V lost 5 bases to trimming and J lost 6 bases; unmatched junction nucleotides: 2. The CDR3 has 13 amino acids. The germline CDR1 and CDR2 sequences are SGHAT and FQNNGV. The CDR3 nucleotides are TGTGCCAGCAGCCCGGGAGGGCCCGGGGAGCTGTTTTTT. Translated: CASSPGGPGELFF.